Presented here are 9 T cell receptor beta chains from one specimen sequenced in a study of blood T cell repertoires in COVID-19. The protocol was immunoSEQ multiplex PCR, while the TCRdb copy is restricted to in-frame clones and leaves out a portion. Found here are 250,000 to 300,000 clones, around nine tenths of them singletons; the top ten hold 9.5% to 15%. The sequencing sample was made of peripheral blood. Source of these receptors: a woman between 55 and 75 years old with acute or convalescent COVID-19.

This chain connects TRBV18 to TRBJ1-5; unclear D gene. The V and J ends lost 5 bases and 3 bases respectively, with 17 bases between them. CDR1 and CDR2 from the germline V gene are KGHSH and LQKENI. The CDR3 is 16 residues long. The CDR3 reads CASSAQGGNINQPQHF. The CDR3, as DNA: TGTGCCAGCTCAGCCCAAGGAGGAAACATCAATCAGCCCCAGCATTTT.

This CDR3 is CASSQDRFGQIYGYTF. CDR3 bases: TGTGCCAGCAGCCAAGATCGGTTTGGACAGATCTATGGCTACACCTTC. The chain couples TRBV14 to TRBJ1-2; possible D gene TRBD1, 6 bases. The CDR3 totals 16 residues. The germline V gene has CDR1 SGHDN and CDR2 FVKESK. V lost 0 bases to trimming and J lost 4 bases, with 15 bases between them.

The genes are TRBV19 and TRBJ2-3; D call uncertain. V was trimmed by 1 base and J by 1 base, leaving 3 bases between them. Germline CDR1 and CDR2: LNHDA and SQIVND (reference sequence). This CDR3 is 13 amino acids long. Here the CDR3 reads CASSIAGTDTQYF. Here the CDR3 DNA reads TGTGCCAGTAGTATAGCGGGCACAGATACGCAGTATTTT.

This clone appeared a single time. The J gene is TRBJ2-1, the V gene TRBV7-9, with 14 bases aligning to TRBD2. CDR3 length equals 18 residues. Germline CDR1 reads SEHNR; CDR2 reads FQNEAQ (reference sequence). The J segment lost 3 bases and the V segment lost 3 bases, leaving 7 bases of the junction unmatched. This chain's CDR3 is CASSFRLAGGPLYNEQFF. The DNA of the CDR3 is TGTGCCAGCAGCTTCCGACTAGCGGGAGGGCCACTCTACAATGAGCAGTTCTTC.

This chain joins TRBV9 and TRBJ2-3; D is perhaps TRBD2 (5 bases). The ends were cut back, 0 bases at V and 4 bases at J, with 9 bases in the middle. Germline lookup yields CDR1 SGDLS and CDR2 YYNGEE. The CDR3 length is 14 residues. CDR3 region: CASSVVEESDTQYF. The CDR3 region has the DNA TGTGCCAGCAGCGTAGTGGAGGAGTCAGATACGCAGTATTTT.

The chain employs TRBV27 and TRBJ2-7, with D tentatively TRBD1 (5 bases). Trimming stripped 4 bases from V and 1 base from J, with 14 bases between. CDR3 length: 15 residues. In germline, CDR1 is MNHEY, CDR2 SMNVEV (reference sequence). The chain's CDR3 is CASSSVSQGSYEQYF. CDR3 DNA: TGTGCCAGCAGTTCTGTGTCTCAGGGATCCTACGAGCAGTACTTC.

The J gene is TRBJ2-2, the V gene TRBV3-1 (or the pseudogene TRBV3-2); D possibly corresponds to TRBD1 (6 bases). This CDR3 has 15 amino acids. Germline CDR1 and CDR2: LGHDT and YNNKEL (reference sequence). V dropped 2 bases and J dropped 0 bases, with 7 bases sitting between them. CDR3 nucleotide sequence: TGTGCCAGCAGCCAATCAGGGGCGAACACCGGGGAGCTGTTTTTT. Translated: CASSQSGANTGELFF.

The V gene is TRBV5-4, the J gene TRBJ2-4; TRBD1 matches at 7 bases. The V gene's germline CDR1 is SGHNT and CDR2 YYREEE (reference sequence). This CDR3 contains 10 residues. The trim removed 5 bases at V and 14 bases at J, leaving 4 bases unmatched. DNA for the CDR3: TGTGCCAGCAGACCCGGACAGGAGTACTTC. Translating gives CASRPGQEYF. The full variable domain, with the rest looked up from reference TRBV5-4 and TRBJ2-4, is ETGVTQSPTHLIKTRGQQVTLRCSSQSGHNTVSWYQQALGQGPQFIFQYYREEENGRGNFPPRFSGLQFPNYSSELNVNALELDDSALYLCASRPGQEYFGAGTRLSVL.

This chain joins TRBV18 and TRBJ1-5; no firm D call. The CDR3 covers 15 residues. The germline V gene encodes CDR1 KGHSH and CDR2 LQKENI. Deletions cut 6 bases from V and 0 bases from J, with 12 bases between. The chain's CDR3 is CASSQIPGSNQPQHF. CDR3 in DNA: TGTGCCAGCTCTCAAATTCCGGGTAGCAATCAGCCCCAGCATTTT. The complete variable domain, with remaining parts taken from reference TRBV18 and TRBJ1-5, reads NAGVMQNPRHLVRRRGQEARLRCSPMKGHSHVYWYRQLPEEGLKFMVYLQKENIIDESGMPKERFSAEFPKEGPSILRIQQVVRGDSAAYFCASSQIPGSNQPQHFGDGTRLSIL.